The 8 T cell receptor beta chains reported below all come from one sample, sequenced in a study of OX40 agonist ivuxolimab in advanced cancers. The protocol was immunoSEQ multiplex PCR, while the TCRdb copy is restricted to in-frame clones and leaves out a portion. Of about 79,000 clones listed, around 90% are singletons. The sequenced sample was CD4+ or CD8+ T cells sorted from blood, obtained in a trial of the OX40 agonist ivuxolimab. The receptors come from an adult with an advanced solid tumor such as melanoma, head and neck, liver or kidney cancer.

This chain uses TRBV5-1 with TRBJ2-3, with 10 bases fitting TRBD2. This CDR3 has 16 amino acids. Germline CDR1 and CDR2: SGHRS and YFSETQ. V dropped 4 bases and J dropped 3; count of bases not matched to a gene: 8. CDR3 in DNA: TGCGCCAGCAGCAGGCCTAGCGGGAGTAATACAGATACGCAGTATTTT. It codes for CASSRPSGSNTDTQYF.

The rearrangement links TRBV29-1 to TRBJ1-2, with D perhaps TRBD1 (5 bases). Trimming cost V 8 bases and J 6 bases, with 16 bases left between them. Germline V gives CDR1 SQVTM, CDR2 ANQGSEA. The CDR3 is made up of 12 amino acids. The CDR3 sequence is CSSGQGIDGYTF. In nucleotides, the CDR3 is TGCAGCTCAGGTCAGGGAATAGATGGCTACACCTTC.

The rearrangement joins TRBV7-9 to TRBJ2-7, with TRBD2 matching 12 bases. The trim removed 5 bases at V and 7 bases at J, leaving 15 bases unmatched. The length of the CDR3 is 17 residues. CDR1 SEHNR and CDR2 FQNEAQ come from the germline V gene (reference sequence). CDR3 region: CASSPTHLAGGPEEQYF. CDR3 coding DNA: TGTGCCAGCAGCCCTACTCACCTAGCGGGAGGGCCCGAGGAGCAGTACTTC.

This clone was seen only once. This sample also contains other DNA sequences that code for the same CDR3. V and J are TRBV10-1 and TRBJ2-5, with 12 positions matching TRBD2. J gave up 5 bases and V 3 bases, and 4 bases lay outside the gene matches. CDR3 size: 15 residues. CDR1 and CDR2 (germline): WNHNN, SYGVQD (reference sequence). The CDR3 bases are TGCGCCAGCAGTGATCCGGGGACTAGCGGGGAGACCCAGTACTTC. The encoded protein is CASSDPGTSGETQYF.

The J gene is TRBJ2-5, the V gene TRBV5-1, with D possibly being TRBD1 (6 bases). Matching the DNA end better, TRBJ2-7 makes the J call doubtful. CDR3 size: 14 residues. CDR1 is SGHRS, CDR2 YFSETQ, per germline. CDR3 coding DNA: TGCGCCAGCAGCTCGGGGACACTGACCTACGAGCAGTACTTC. Encoded protein: CASSSGTLTYEQYF.

The J gene is TRBJ2-7, the V gene TRBV23-1, with 9 bases aligning to TRBD1. TRBV23-1 is recorded as an ORF, its role being uncertain. This CDR3 region has 14 residues. Trimming removed 11 bases from V and 3 bases from J; junction bases left unmatched: 11. The CDR3 reads CAPLHRTGVYEQYF. CDR3 nucleotides: TGCGCCCCCCTGCACCGGACAGGGGTCTACGAGCAGTACTTC.

The CDR3 spells CASSLGGWGSYNEQFF. The CDR3 DNA reads TGCGCCAGCAGCTTGGGTGGTTGGGGCTCCTACAATGAGCAGTTCTTC. The chain links TRBV5-1 to TRBJ2-1; D is uncertain. The CDR3 covers 16 residues. V lost 0 bases and J 0 bases, leaving 10 bases between the germline ends. The germline gives CDR1 SGHRS, CDR2 YFSETQ.

This clone appeared a single time. The chain uses TRBV30 and TRBJ2-5; unclear D gene. The CDR3 loop spans 12 amino acids. The V gene lost 3 bases and the J gene lost 5 bases, with 10 bases spanning the gap. In germline, CDR1 is GTSNPN, CDR2 SVGIG (reference sequence). The CDR3 DNA follows: TGTGCCTGGAGCAATTTGGTGGAGACCCAGTACTTC. Protein: CAWSNLVETQYF.